The next 14 T cell receptor beta chains were all read from a single sample in a study of blood T cell repertoires in COVID-19. Sequenced by immunoSEQ multiplex PCR; TCRdb stores in-frame clones only, minus some. The repertoire includes about 170,000 clones, 85% of them detected once, and 6.5% to 9% sits in the top ten. Sequenced: peripheral blood. These receptors were obtained from an elderly woman with COVID-19, enrolled during active disease.

This clone has a single count. V gene TRBV2 combines with J gene TRBJ2-3; 8 positions agree with TRBD2. J gave up 2 bases and V 2 bases, and 9 bases lay outside the gene matches. CDR1 and CDR2 (germline): SNHLY, FYNNEI. This CDR3 comprises 17 residues. The CDR3 nucleotides are TGTGCCAGCAGTGAATGGAGGACTAGCCGGGTCACAGATACGCAGTATTTT. This translates into CASSEWRTSRVTDTQYF.

The chain uses TRBV7-2 and TRBJ2-1; TRBD1 matches 9 bases. Germline-derived CDR1 and CDR2 are SGHTA and FQGNSA. The CDR3 runs 15 residues. V shed 5 bases and J 6 bases; nucleotides not matched to a gene: 8. The CDR3 here is CASSIGPGQGNEQFF. The CDR3 nucleotides read TGTGCCAGCAGCATCGGACCGGGACAGGGCAATGAGCAGTTCTTC. Variable domain in full (rest from reference TRBV7-2 and TRBJ2-1): GAGVSQSPSNKVTEKGKDVELRCDPISGHTALYWYRQSLGQGLEFLIYFQGNSAPDKSGLPSDRFSAERTGGSVSTLTIQRTQQEDSAVYLCASSIGPGQGNEQFFGPGTRLTVL.

The V and J genes are TRBV5-5 and TRBJ2-7; 8 nucleotides line up with TRBD1. J gave up 2 bases and V 5 bases, and 6 bases lay outside the gene matches. CDR3 size: 14 residues. CDR1 is SGHKS and CDR2 is YYEKEE in the germline V gene (reference sequence). CDR3 loop: CASSYGQGAYEQYF. The CDR3, as DNA: TGTGCCAGCAGTTACGGACAGGGCGCCTACGAGCAGTACTTC.

This clone was observed once. The gene calls are TRBV6-5 and TRBJ1-1; D remains unclear. The CDR3 spans 14 residues. Germline V gene lookup returns CDR1 MNHEY and CDR2 SVGAGI. Between the trimmed V and J ends, which lost 1 base and 1 base, there was a span of 7 bases. CDR3 coding DNA: TGTGCCAGCAGTTACTTCCGGGAGAACACTGAAGCTTTCTTT. It is translated as CASSYFRENTEAFF.

The chain carries TRBV9 and TRBJ1-5; D remains unclear. The V and J ends lost 6 bases and 3 bases respectively, with 13 bases between them. The V gene's germline CDR1 is SGDLS and CDR2 YYNGEE. The CDR3 totals 14 residues. CDR3 DNA sequence: TGTGCCAGCACCCCGGGTCCAACCAATCAGCCCCAGCATTTT. This translates into CASTPGPTNQPQHF. Together with reference TRBV9 and TRBJ1-5, the CDR3 gives the full variable domain: DSGVTQTPKHLITATGQRVTLRCSPRSGDLSVYWYQQSLDQGLQFLIQYYNGEERAKGNILERFSAQQFPDLHSELNLSSLELGDSALYFCASTPGPTNQPQHFGDGTRLSIL.

This chain uses TRBV6-6 with TRBJ1-3; D gene uncertain. CDR1 MNHNY and CDR2 SVGAGI come from the germline V gene (reference sequence). The CDR3 loop spans 15 amino acids. V dropped 6 bases and J dropped 4 bases, with 16 bases sitting between them. In DNA form, the CDR3 reads TGTGCCAGCAGCCTCCCTGTTCCGGGGGGAAACACCATATATTTT. It translates to CASSLPVPGGNTIYF.

The V and J genes are TRBV5-5 and TRBJ2-7; TRBD1 agrees at 8 bases. Germline assignment: CDR1 SGHKS and CDR2 YYEKEE (reference sequence). V shed 3 bases, J shed 2 bases, and the junction held 1 base outside the gene matches. This CDR3 contains 13 residues. CDR3: CASSWTGTYEQYF. CDR3 DNA: TGTGCCAGCAGCTGGACAGGGACCTACGAGCAGTACTTC.

V is TRBV3-1 (or the pseudogene TRBV3-2) and J is TRBJ2-1, with TRBD2 matching 10 bases. CDR1 is LGHDT and CDR2 is YNNKEL in the germline V gene (reference sequence). The ends lost 0 bases at V and 15 bases at J; junction bases unmatched: 5. This CDR3 has 13 residues. The CDR3 loop reads CASSQDGGTSVFF. The CDR3 DNA reads as TGTGCCAGCAGCCAAGATGGGGGGACTAGCGTGTTCTTC.

This chain uses TRBV10-3 with TRBJ1-2, with TRBD1 identical over 10 bases. This CDR3 is built from 15 residues. Germline loops: CDR1 ENHRY, CDR2 SYGVKD. Losses at the gene ends were 3 bases for V and 6 bases for J; bases not matched to a gene: 7. CDR3 protein: CAISEIDRGLDGYTF. CDR3 sequence (DNA): TGTGCCATCAGTGAAATTGACAGGGGGCTGGATGGCTACACCTTC.

The V gene is TRBV19, the J gene TRBJ2-5, with D possibly matching TRBD1 (5 bases). CDR1 is LNHDA and CDR2 is SQIVND in the germline V gene (reference sequence). The V gene lost 6 bases and the J gene lost 5 bases, with 16 bases spanning the gap. The CDR3 is 14 amino acids. CDR3 nucleotides: TGTGCCAGTAGGGGGCCTCTGGGGCGGGAGACCCAGTACTTC. It is translated as CASRGPLGRETQYF.

V usage is TRBV19 and J usage is TRBJ1-1; D call uncertain. This CDR3 is built from 14 residues. The germline V gene encodes CDR1 LNHDA and CDR2 SQIVND (reference sequence). Trimming stripped 6 bases from V and 0 bases from J, with 11 bases between. DNA for the CDR3: TGTGCCAGTAGGCGGGCAGACATGAACACTGAAGCTTTCTTT. Its translation: CASRRADMNTEAFF.

This clone has a single count. The chain has TRBV19 and TRBJ2-2, with 9 nucleotides matching TRBD1. The CDR3 loop spans 15 amino acids. The germline V gene has CDR1 LNHDA and CDR2 SQIVND (reference sequence). Trimming at V came to 4 bases and at J to 5 bases, leaving 5 bases not matched to a gene. The CDR3 sequence: CASSRDRVGTGELFF. The CDR3 DNA sequence: TGTGCCAGTAGTAGGGACAGGGTGGGAACCGGGGAGCTGTTTTTT.

The rearrangement links TRBV5-4 to TRBJ2-3, with 14 bases aligning to TRBD2. Germline V lookup: CDR1 SGHNT, CDR2 YYREEE (reference sequence). This CDR3 has 18 residues. V lost 3 bases and J lost 1; bases outside the gene matches: 7. The CDR3 DNA reads TGTGCCAGCAGCTCGGGACTAGCGGGAGTGAGGCGCACAGATACGCAGTATTTT. Amino acid sequence: CASSSGLAGVRRTDTQYF.

The V and J genes are TRBV5-1 and TRBJ2-3; 14 nucleotides match TRBD2. The CDR3 extends over 13 amino acids. From germline, CDR1 is SGHRS and CDR2 YFSETQ. The CDR3 DNA reads as TGCGGGACTAGCGGGGGGACTGGGGATACGCAGTATTTT. This translates into CGTSGGTGDTQYF. The whole variable domain, filled in from reference TRBV5-1 and TRBJ2-3, reads KAGVTQTPRYLIKTRGQQVTLSCSPISGHRSVSWYQQTPGQGLQFLFEYFSETQRNKGNFPGRFSGRQFSNSRSEMNVSTLELGDSALYLCGTSGGTGDTQYFGPGTRLTVL.